The clone carrying this T cell receptor (beta chain) was counted between two and nine times. Its antigen remains unknown. The sample carries other DNA sequences with the same CDR3. This entry belongs to a study of beta chain features in type 1 diabetes. Findings and limits, study-wide: Fewer junction insertions and more nucleotide deletions appeared in type 1 diabetes patients.

CD4+ cells of the naive, central memory, regulatory and stem cell-like memory types were sorted via CD45RO/CCR7/CD25/CD127/CD95/CD27. V dropped 1 base and J dropped 1; count of bases not matched to a gene: 0. The V gene's germline CDR1 is SGHTA and CDR2 FQGNSA. This CDR3 is 15 amino acids long. Every isolated RNA sample was fully reverse transcribed, so sequencing captured expressed TCRB transcripts. Measured with immunoSEQ multiplex PCR; TCRdb has only the in-frame clones, and not every one. The sample holds roughly 300,000 clones, less than 9.5% seen once. The receptor's source is a woman under 30 in good health. This sequence joins TRBV7-2 and TRBJ2-3; TRBD2 agrees at 9 bases. The source material was central memory CD4+ T cells from blood. The CDR3 nucleotides are TGTGCCAGCAGCTTAGTAGCGGGGGGCACAGATACGCAGTATTTT. It codes for CASSLVAGGTDTQYF.